This T cell receptor (beta chain) emerged from a study of blood T cell repertoires in COVID-19. This CDR3 comprises 15 residues. Per the germline V gene, CDR1 is LGHNA and CDR2 is YNFKEQ. The V end lost 1 base, the J end lost 0 bases, and 9 bases lay between the germline ends. The assay was immunoSEQ multiplex PCR, and TCRdb's table has in-frame clones only and misses some. The sample lists about 98,000 clones; 80% to 95% were seen once. The sequence derives from a man between 18 and 35 years old with acute or convalescent COVID-19. V and J are TRBV4-2 and TRBJ1-2; no reliable D call. Sequenced sample: peripheral blood. CDR3 residues: CASSQVADSNYGYTF. In DNA, the CDR3 is TGTGCCAGCAGCCAAGTCGCGGACTCTAACTATGGCTACACCTTC.